Shown below are 9 T cell receptor beta chains from a single sample sequenced in a study of blood T cells in healthy people across ages. Primed by a sample-barcoded 5' primer and a J-beta primer mix, a second PCR proceeded for roughly 6 to 12 cycles. MiXCR, run by TCRdb on the 5' RACE reads, gives a single entry per CDR3 protein. The sample yields approximately 810,000 distinct CDR3 sequences, more than 25% seen once. The material sequenced was blood. The receptors shown here come from a woman older than 75 in good health.

This clonotype was counted only a few times. At one of its ends the junction is not consistent with the germline gene, which may arise from a read error. The rearrangement joins TRBV15 to TRBJ2-6, with TRBD2 identical over 9 bases. Germline-derived CDR1 and CDR2 are LNHNV and YYDKDF (reference sequence). This CDR3 has 18 amino acids. CDR3 nucleotides: TGTGCCACCATGGAGGGACTAGCCCTAGCCTCTGGGGCCAACGTCCGGACTTTC. Its translation: CATMEGLALASGANVRTF.

The sample holds many counts of this clonotype. The J gene is TRBJ2-1, the V gene TRBV6-2 or TRBV6-3; the D is unclear. CDR1 and CDR2 (germline): MNHEY, SVGEGT. This CDR3 region has 14 residues. The ends were cut back, 10 bases at V and 0 bases at J, with 13 bases in the middle. CDR3 DNA: TGTGCCACCGCCTCGTCCGGCTCCTACAATGAGCAGTTCTTC. This translates into CATASSGSYNEQFF.

This clonotype was detected a few times. The chain is built from TRBV5-1 and TRBJ2-5, with D possibly being TRBD2 (5 bases). This CDR3 region has 15 residues. The V and J ends lost 5 bases and 4 bases respectively, with 18 bases between them. Per germline, CDR1 SGHRS and CDR2 YFSETQ. CDR3 bases: TGCGCCAGCAGAGAGACTACGGCGCAGGTAGAGACCCAGTACTTC. Translating gives CASRETTAQVETQYF.

This clonotype appeared many times. The chain couples TRBV14 to TRBJ2-7; D is perhaps TRBD1 (5 bases). The CDR3 runs 13 residues. CDR1 SGHDN and CDR2 FVKESK come from the germline V gene. Trimming pared 5 bases from V and 6 bases from J, leaving 14 bases between. The CDR3 here is CASSVQGFGEQYF. The DNA for the CDR3 is TGTGCCAGCAGCGTCCAGGGTTTCGGCGAGCAGTACTTC.

The chain joins TRBV15 to TRBJ2-1; D call uncertain. The CDR3 consists of 13 residues. Germline CDR1 is LNHNV and CDR2 is YYDKDF (reference sequence). With 0 bases removed from V and 6 bases from J, the gap between germline ends came to 6 bases. The CDR3 loop is CATSREWGNEQFF. The CDR3 region has the DNA TGTGCCACCAGCAGAGAGTGGGGCAATGAGCAGTTCTTC.

This clonotype has just a few counts. The chain couples TRBV30 to TRBJ1-2, with a possible D match to TRBD1 (5 bases). The germline CDR1 and CDR2 sequences are GTSNPN and SVGIG (reference sequence). This CDR3 is built from 15 residues. V shed 0 bases and J shed 7 bases, with 18 bases lying between them. The CDR3 DNA sequence: TGTGCCTGGAGTGTCCAAGCAGGGTTATCAGGTGGCTACACCTTC. Amino acids: CAWSVQAGLSGGYTF. Variable domain in full (rest from reference TRBV30 and TRBJ1-2): SQTIHQWPATLVQPVGSPLSLECTVEGTSNPNLYWYRQAAGRGLQLLFYSVGIGQISSEVPQNLSASRPQDRQFILSSKKLLLSDSGFYLCAWSVQAGLSGGYTFGSGTRLTVV.

This clonotype was picked up many times. The rearrangement joins TRBV20-1 to TRBJ2-5; D is ambiguous. Germline CDR1 is DFQATT and CDR2 is SNEGSKA (reference sequence). Trimming pared 6 bases from V and 6 bases from J, leaving 11 bases between. The CDR3 covers 11 residues. CDR3 region: CSAVTVQTQYF. The CDR3 coding sequence is TGCAGTGCGGTGACTGTGCAGACCCAGTACTTC.

The chain employs TRBV7-2 and TRBJ2-2, with 7 bases that match TRBD2. The germline V gene has CDR1 SGHTA and CDR2 FQGNSA. Germline trimming cut 0 bases from V and 2 bases from J; bases unmatched to any gene: 6. CDR3 length: 17 residues. The CDR3 protein is CASSLAMGRGNTGELFF. CDR3 coding DNA: TGTGCCAGCAGCTTAGCGATGGGGAGGGGAAACACCGGGGAGCTGTTTTTT.

The chain couples TRBV10-3 to TRBJ2-7, with 7 bases fitting TRBD2. Judging by the DNA end, TRBJ2-5 fits better; the J call may be wrong. The CDR3 loop spans 17 amino acids. CDR1 is ENHRY, CDR2 SYGVKD, per germline. The CDR3 sequence is CAISEPTGAGTLETQYF. The CDR3 nucleotides are TGTGCCATCAGTGAGCCAACAGGAGCGGGAACCCTTGAGACCCAGTACTTC.